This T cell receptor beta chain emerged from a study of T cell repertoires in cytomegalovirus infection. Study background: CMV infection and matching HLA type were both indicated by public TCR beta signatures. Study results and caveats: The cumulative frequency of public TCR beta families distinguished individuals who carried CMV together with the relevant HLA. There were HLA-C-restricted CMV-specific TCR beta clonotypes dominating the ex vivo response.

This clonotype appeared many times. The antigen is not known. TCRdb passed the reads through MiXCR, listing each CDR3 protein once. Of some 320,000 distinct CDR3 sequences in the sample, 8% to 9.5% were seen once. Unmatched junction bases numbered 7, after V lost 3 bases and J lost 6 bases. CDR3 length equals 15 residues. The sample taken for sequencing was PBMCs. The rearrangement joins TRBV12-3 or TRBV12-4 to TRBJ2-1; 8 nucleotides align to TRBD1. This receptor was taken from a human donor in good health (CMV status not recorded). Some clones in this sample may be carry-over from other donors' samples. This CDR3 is CASSFDRGYSNEQFF. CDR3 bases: TGTGCCAGCAGTTTCGACAGGGGTTATTCCAATGAGCAGTTCTTC.